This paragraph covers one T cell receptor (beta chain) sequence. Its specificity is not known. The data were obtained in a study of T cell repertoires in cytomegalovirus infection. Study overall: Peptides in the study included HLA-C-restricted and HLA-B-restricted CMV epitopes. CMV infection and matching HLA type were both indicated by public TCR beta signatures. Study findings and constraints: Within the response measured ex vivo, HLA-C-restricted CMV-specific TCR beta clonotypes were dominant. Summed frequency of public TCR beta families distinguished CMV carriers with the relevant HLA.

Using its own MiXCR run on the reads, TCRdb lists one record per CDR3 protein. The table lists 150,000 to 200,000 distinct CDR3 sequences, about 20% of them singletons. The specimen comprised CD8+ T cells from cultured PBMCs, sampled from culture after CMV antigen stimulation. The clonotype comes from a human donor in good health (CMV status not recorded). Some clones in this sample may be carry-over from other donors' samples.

The CDR3 loop reads CASSHDAGYNTEAFF. In DNA, the CDR3 is TGCGCCAGCAGCCACGACGCAGGATACAACACTGAAGCTTTCTTT. This sequence joins TRBV4-3 and TRBJ1-1; D remains ambiguous. The CDR3 sequence is 15 residues long. CDR1 is LGHNA, CDR2 YSLEER, per germline. Trimming cost V 3 bases and J 2 bases, with 13 bases left between them.